This entry lists 8 T cell receptor beta chains sequenced from one sample in a study of response to subunit inactivated influenza vaccine. TCRdb re-analysed the RT-PCR reads in MiXCR, keeping a single row per CDR3 protein. The data contain around 530,000 distinct CDR3 sequences, 10% to 15% of them seen just once; the ten biggest clones take up roughly a tenth. The sequencing here drew on PBMCs from blood, taken on the day of vaccination. These receptors were obtained from a man aged 50 to 60 who received an inactivated influenza vaccine.

This clonotype was seen a handful of times. The rearrangement links TRBV4-2 to TRBJ2-5; the D gene is possibly TRBD1 (6 bases). Germline V gives CDR1 LGHNA, CDR2 YNFKEQ. The CDR3 has 15 residues. V was trimmed by 4 bases and J by 1 base, leaving 13 bases between them. The CDR3 region has the DNA TGTGCCAGCAGCCGGGCGTCAGGGGCCCAAGAGACCCAGTACTTC. It codes for CASSRASGAQETQYF.

A few counts support this clonotype. The V gene is TRBV5-5, the J gene TRBJ2-3; no definite D call. Germline values: CDR1 SGHKS, CDR2 YYEKEE (reference sequence). Trimming pared 1 base from V and 2 bases from J, leaving 11 bases between. CDR3 length: 15 residues. CDR3 in amino acids: CASSLSTGPTDTQYF. The CDR3 coding sequence is TGTGCCAGCAGCTTGAGCACCGGACCCACAGATACGCAGTATTTT.

CDR3 sequence (DNA): TGCAGTGCTGCACTAACGGGACTCGGTGACATTCAGTACTTC. Translation: CSAALTGLGDIQYF. The gene calls are TRBV20-1 and TRBJ2-4; D might be TRBD2 (6 bases). V lost 5 bases to trimming and J lost 8 bases, with 19 bases between them. The CDR3 has 14 residues. The germline V gene has CDR1 DFQATT and CDR2 SNEGSKA (reference sequence).

In this sample, this clonotype turned up many times. The chain recombines TRBV20-1 with TRBJ2-3, with 7 bases matching TRBD2. CDR3 length: 18 residues. CDR1 and CDR2 (germline): DFQATT, SNEGSKA (reference sequence). The V gene end was trimmed by 3 bases and the J gene end by 3 bases; junction bases not matched to a gene: 18. The chain's CDR3 is CSARKTGGTTLGTDTQYF. The CDR3 coding sequence is TGCAGTGCTAGGAAAACAGGAGGGACTACCTTAGGTACAGATACGCAGTATTTT.

This clonotype was seen ten or more times. The CDR3: CASGRGQETQYF. For the CDR3, the DNA is TGTGCCAGCGGCAGGGGGCAAGAGACCCAGTACTTC. The V gene is TRBV27, the J gene TRBJ2-5; 7 nucleotides match TRBD1. The germline CDR1 and CDR2 sequences are MNHEY and SMNVEV (reference sequence). The CDR3 has 12 amino acids. V was pared by 8 bases and J by 2 bases, with 2 bases of the junction left unmatched.

This clonotype has more than one count but fewer than ten. J is TRBJ2-5 and V is TRBV29-1; 9 bases agree with TRBD2. CDR1 and CDR2 from the germline V gene are SQVTM and ANQGSEA. The CDR3 has 15 amino acids. J was trimmed by 5 bases and V by 3 bases; bases with no gene match: 10. The CDR3 here is CSVESIAGVRETQYF. CDR3 bases: TGCAGCGTTGAGTCGATAGCGGGGGTAAGGGAGACCCAGTACTTC.

This clonotype has just a few counts. V and J are TRBV14 and TRBJ1-2; D gene ambiguous. Trimming removed 4 bases from V and 3 bases from J, with 15 bases in between. The CDR3 is made up of 15 amino acids. The V gene's germline CDR1 is SGHDN and CDR2 FVKESK. The CDR3 DNA reads TGTGCCAGCAGCCCCTCCCAGGACCGGGACTATGGCTACACCTTC. Residues: CASSPSQDRDYGYTF.

As regards this clonotype: This CDR3 fails to terminate in the conserved phenylalanine or tryptophan, so it likely reflects a read error. The J gene is TRBJ2-2, the V gene TRBV4-2; TRBD2 aligns across 7 bases. The CDR3 sequence is 15 residues long. The J segment lost 6 bases and the V segment lost 0 bases, leaving 4 bases of the junction unmatched. The germline V gene has CDR1 LGHNA and CDR2 YNFKEQ. DNA for the CDR3: TGTGCCAGCAGCCAAGATTGGGGGGGGGCCGGGGAGCTGTTTTAT. Translation gives CASSQDWGGAGELFY.